This T cell receptor (beta chain) emerged from a study of blood T cell repertoires in COVID-19. Study information: T cells, B-cell-depleted T cells, or PBMCs supplied cDNA or gDNA.

As processed by the authors: Amplification with reference gene primers provided the estimates of nucleated cell counts. TCRdb's copy holds only in-frame clones and misses some; the assay was immunoSEQ multiplex PCR. V and J calls plus clone size are reproduced from that table; the DNA served to infer D and trimming. The table lists roughly 32,000 clones, roughly nine tenths of them singletons. Germline V gene data show CDR1 as MDHEN and CDR2 as SYDVKM. This CDR3 spans 16 amino acids. Trimming left V 2 bases short and J 1 base short, with 14 bases between. Sequencing used peripheral blood. This clonotype was obtained from a middle-aged man with active or convalescent COVID-19. The rearrangement links TRBV28 to TRBJ1-1; D possibly corresponds to TRBD1 (6 bases). CDR3 region: CASSLGRGQPNTEAFF. CDR3 DNA: TGTGCCAGCAGTTTAGGCAGGGGCCAACCGAACACTGAAGCTTTCTTT.